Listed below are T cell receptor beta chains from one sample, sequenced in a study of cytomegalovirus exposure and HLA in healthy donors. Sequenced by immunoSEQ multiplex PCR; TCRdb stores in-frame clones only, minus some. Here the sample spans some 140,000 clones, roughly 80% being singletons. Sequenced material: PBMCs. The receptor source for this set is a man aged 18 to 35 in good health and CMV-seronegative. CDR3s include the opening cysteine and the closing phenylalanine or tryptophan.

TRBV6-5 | CASSFSQGRAETQYF
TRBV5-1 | CASSLGQETQYF
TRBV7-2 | CASSRGSQISGANVLTF
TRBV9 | CASSAHIAGGQNEQFF
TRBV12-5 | CASVRTSAGPLITDTQYF
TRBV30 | CAFTSRGVYGYTF
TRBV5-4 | CASSSTGFFTNEKLFF
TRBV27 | CASTQPGMNYGYTF
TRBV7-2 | CASSLVGTGATYGYTF
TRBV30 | CAWPRGQPPRGYTF
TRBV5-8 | CASSFQDRGNGYTF
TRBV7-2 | CASSSTPSNYGYTF
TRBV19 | CASSTGTGHTEKLFF
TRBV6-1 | CASTGQGTNQPQHF
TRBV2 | CASSTGGWDGYTF
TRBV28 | CASSLYRDNEQFF
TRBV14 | CASSQDPNTEAFF
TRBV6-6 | CASSFIPTGGVYEQFF
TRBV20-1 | CSARTNEGYTF
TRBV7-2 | CASSFTRGRQTSTDTQYF
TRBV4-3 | CASSRGQLGYNEQFF
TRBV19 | CASSRFSGTNTGELFF
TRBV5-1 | CASSPTGASGNTIYF
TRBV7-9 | CASSALAGKSGAPLHF
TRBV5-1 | CASSPIIGTGEETQYF
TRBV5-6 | CASSPDRAGDGYTF
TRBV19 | CASTIYTEAFF
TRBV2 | CASSPLSGGGTDTQYF
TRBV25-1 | CASSQGVRDGYTF
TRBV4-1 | CASSQDQGAYEQFF
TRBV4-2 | CASSQVSRGAGELFF
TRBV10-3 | CAISVGARDNEQFF
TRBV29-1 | CSVGLLGQGAYEQYF
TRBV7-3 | CASSSPGVNNEQFF
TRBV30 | CAWRIIRGKGYEQYF
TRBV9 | CASNGGGASNEKLFF
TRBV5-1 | CASYAGFSTNEKLFF
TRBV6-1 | CASSEALWGSNYGYTF
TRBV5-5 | CASSFSIDRDYYGYTF
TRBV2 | CASSEYGDQPQHF
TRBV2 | CASREQFEAFF
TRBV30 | CAWSPPLSSGANVLTF
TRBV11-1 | CASSSRTGRIYEQYF
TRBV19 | CASSIMGSRDTEAFF
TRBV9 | CASSVKRTEAFF
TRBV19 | CASSIYSRGPRNEQYF
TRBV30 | CAWSARGNQPQHF
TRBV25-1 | CASSGTGDTGELFF
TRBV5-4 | CASSWGLQPTEAFF
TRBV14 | CASSPGPENAFF
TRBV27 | CASSLSGGDGYTF
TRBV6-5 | CASSAALGPHYGYTF